This TCR beta chain came from a study of T cells in localized non-small cell lung cancer. The repertoire was sequenced with immunoSEQ multiplex PCR; TCRdb's copy has only in-frame clones and lacks some. The sample holds 4,000 or so clones, about 35% seen once. To note about this clone: The antigen is undetermined.

The study's findings and limits: Adjacent lung held a median roughly 60 of the top 100 tumor clones. An association was observed between higher blood T cell density and longer overall survival.

V shed 4 bases and J 4 bases; nucleotides not matched to a gene: 9. The V gene's germline CDR1 is MGHRA and CDR2 YSYEKL. The CDR3 has 16 residues. The sequence derives from a woman aged 40 to 75 with stage I lung adenocarcinoma. Specimen: normal lung tissue next to the tumor, collected before any cancer treatment. The J gene is TRBJ2-1, the V gene TRBV4-1, with 8 bases matching TRBD1. In nucleotides, the CDR3 is TGCGCCAGCAGCCTCCGACAGGGGTTGGTGTACAATGAGCAGTTCTTC. Translating it yields CASSLRQGLVYNEQFF.